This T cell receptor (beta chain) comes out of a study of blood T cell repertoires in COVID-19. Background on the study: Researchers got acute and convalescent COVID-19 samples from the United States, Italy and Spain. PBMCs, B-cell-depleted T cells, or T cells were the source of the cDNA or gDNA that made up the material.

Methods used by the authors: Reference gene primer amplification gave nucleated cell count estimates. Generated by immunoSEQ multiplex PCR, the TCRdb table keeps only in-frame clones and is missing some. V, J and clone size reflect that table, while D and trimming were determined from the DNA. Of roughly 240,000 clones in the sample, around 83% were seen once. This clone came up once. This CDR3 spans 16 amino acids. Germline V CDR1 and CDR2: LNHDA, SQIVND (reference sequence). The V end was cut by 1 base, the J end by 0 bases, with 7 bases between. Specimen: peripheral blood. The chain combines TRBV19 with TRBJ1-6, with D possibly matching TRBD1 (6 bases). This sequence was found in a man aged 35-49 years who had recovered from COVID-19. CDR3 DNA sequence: TGTGCCAGTAGTATAGCACAGGGCTCCTATAATTCACCCCTCCACTTT. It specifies CASSIAQGSYNSPLHF.